This T cell receptor (beta chain) was sequenced for a study of OX40 agonist ivuxolimab in advanced cancers. In the study overall: Therapy given before enrollment (anti-PD-1, anti-PD-L1 or anti-CTLA-4) was allowed, and 35% to 45% had some. Notes on the study in general: Clonal expansion among partial responders at 0.1-3.0 mg/kg ranked near the lowest. The study observed clonal expansion of CD4+ and CD8+ blood T cells by week 6 at 0.1 to 3.0 mg/kg. Some nonresponders also had low normalized T-cell clonal expansion.

Profiling relied on immunoSEQ multiplex PCR, and the TCRdb table lists in-frame clones only, not all of them. This sample yields tens of thousands of clones, of which roughly 87% are seen a single time; 0.31% belongs to the top ten. This CDR3 spans 13 amino acids. V shed 5 bases and J shed 1 base, with 8 bases lying between them. Germline V CDR1 and CDR2: SGHTA, FQGNSA. This clone turned up a few times. The antigen is unknown. The sequence came from an adult with an advanced solid tumor such as melanoma, head and neck, liver or kidney cancer. The chain combines TRBV7-2 with TRBJ1-1, with D tentatively TRBD1 (5 bases). The specimen was CD4+ or CD8+ T cells sorted from blood, collected in a trial of the OX40 agonist ivuxolimab. The CDR3 nucleotides read TGTGCCAGCAGCGCGACAGCGAACACTGAAGCTTTCTTT. It codes for CASSATANTEAFF.